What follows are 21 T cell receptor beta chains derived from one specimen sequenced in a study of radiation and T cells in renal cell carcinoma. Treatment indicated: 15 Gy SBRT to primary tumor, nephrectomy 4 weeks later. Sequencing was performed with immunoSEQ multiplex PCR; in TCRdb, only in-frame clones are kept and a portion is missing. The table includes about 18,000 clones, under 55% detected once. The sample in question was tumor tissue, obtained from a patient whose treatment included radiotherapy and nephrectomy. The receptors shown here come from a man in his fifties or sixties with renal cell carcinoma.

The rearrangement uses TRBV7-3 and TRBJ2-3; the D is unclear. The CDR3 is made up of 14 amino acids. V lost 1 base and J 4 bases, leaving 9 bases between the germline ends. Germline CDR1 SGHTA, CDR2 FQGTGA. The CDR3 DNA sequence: TGTGCCAGCAGCTTAATGGCCCCCCCAGATACGCAGTATTTT. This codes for CASSLMAPPDTQYF.

For the CDR3, the DNA is TGTGCCTGGGCGAGTGGCGGGGCCAACGTCCTGACTTTC. Its protein product is CAWASGGANVLTF. J is TRBJ2-6 and V is TRBV30, with D unclear. V was trimmed by 5 bases and J by 4 bases, leaving 9 bases between them. CDR3 length: 13 residues. CDR1 is GTSNPN, CDR2 SVGIG, per germline (reference sequence).

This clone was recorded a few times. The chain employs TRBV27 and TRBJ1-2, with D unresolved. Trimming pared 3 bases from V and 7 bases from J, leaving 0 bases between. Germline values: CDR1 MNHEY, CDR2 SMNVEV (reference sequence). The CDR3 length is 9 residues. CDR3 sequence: CASSFGYTF. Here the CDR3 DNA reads TGTGCCAGCAGTTTTGGCTACACCTTC.

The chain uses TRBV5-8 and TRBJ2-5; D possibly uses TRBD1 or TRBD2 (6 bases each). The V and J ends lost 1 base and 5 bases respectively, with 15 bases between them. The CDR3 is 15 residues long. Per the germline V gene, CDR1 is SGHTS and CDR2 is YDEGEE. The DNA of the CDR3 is TGTGCCAGCAGCTTGAGTCTCGGGGGCCGGGAGACCCAGTACTTC. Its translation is CASSLSLGGRETQYF. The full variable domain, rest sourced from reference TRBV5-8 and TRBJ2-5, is EAGVTQSPTHLIKTRGQQATLRCSPISGHTSVYWYQQALGLGLQFLLWYDEGEERNRGNFPPRFSGRQFPNYSSELNVNALELEDSALYLCASSLSLGGRETQYFGPGTRLLVL.

DNA for the CDR3: TGCGCCAGCAGCTTCCAGCAGGGGGGATCAGATACGCAGTATTTT. It specifies CASSFQQGGSDTQYF. The chain has TRBV5-1 and TRBJ2-3, with D maybe TRBD1 (7 bases). The CDR3 spans 15 residues. The V gene's germline CDR1 is SGHRS and CDR2 YFSETQ. Trimming removed 2 bases from V and 4 bases from J, with 14 bases in between. Complete variable domain (other parts from reference TRBV5-1 and TRBJ2-3): KAGVTQTPRYLIKTRGQQVTLSCSPISGHRSVSWYQQTPGQGLQFLFEYFSETQRNKGNFPGRFSGRQFSNSRSEMNVSTLELGDSALYLCASSFQQGGSDTQYFGPGTRLTVL.

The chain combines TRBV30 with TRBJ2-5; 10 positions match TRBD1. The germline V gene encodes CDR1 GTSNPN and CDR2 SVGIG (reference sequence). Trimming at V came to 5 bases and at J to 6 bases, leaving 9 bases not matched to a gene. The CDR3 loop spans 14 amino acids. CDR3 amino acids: CAWDPGQGLKTQYF. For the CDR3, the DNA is TGTGCCTGGGATCCGGGACAGGGGTTGAAGACCCAGTACTTC.

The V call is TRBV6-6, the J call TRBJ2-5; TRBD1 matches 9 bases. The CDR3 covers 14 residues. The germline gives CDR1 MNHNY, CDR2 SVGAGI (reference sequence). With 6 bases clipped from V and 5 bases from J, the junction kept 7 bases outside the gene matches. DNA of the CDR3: TGTGCCAGCAGCTCCGGGACAGGGATTGAGACCCAGTACTTC. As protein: CASSSGTGIETQYF.

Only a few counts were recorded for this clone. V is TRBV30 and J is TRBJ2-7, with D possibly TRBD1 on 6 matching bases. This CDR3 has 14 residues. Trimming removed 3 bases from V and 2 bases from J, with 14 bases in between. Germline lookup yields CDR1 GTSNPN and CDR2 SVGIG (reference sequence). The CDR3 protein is CAWRQRDTAYEQYF. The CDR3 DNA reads TGTGCCTGGAGACAACGGGACACGGCCTACGAGCAGTACTTC.

CDR3 in amino acids: CATAPPLAGGSGETQYF. CDR3 bases: TGTGCCACCGCCCCCCCGCTAGCGGGGGGATCGGGGGAGACCCAGTACTTC. This chain connects TRBV15 to TRBJ2-5, with 11 bases aligning to TRBD2. Germline CDR1 is LNHNV and CDR2 is YYDKDF (reference sequence). The CDR3 spans 17 residues. Trimming cost V 8 bases and J 5 bases; bases outside gene matches: 16.

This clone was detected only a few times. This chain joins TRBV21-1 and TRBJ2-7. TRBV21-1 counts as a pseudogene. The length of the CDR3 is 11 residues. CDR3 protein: CASSGGYEQYF. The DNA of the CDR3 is TGTGCCAGCAGCGGGGGCTACGAGCAGTACTTC.

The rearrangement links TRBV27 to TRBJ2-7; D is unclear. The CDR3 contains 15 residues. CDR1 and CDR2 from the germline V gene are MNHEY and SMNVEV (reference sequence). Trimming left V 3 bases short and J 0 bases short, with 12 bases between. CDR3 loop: CASSFQVQSSYEQYF. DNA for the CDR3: TGTGCCAGCAGTTTTCAGGTCCAGAGCTCCTACGAGCAGTACTTC.

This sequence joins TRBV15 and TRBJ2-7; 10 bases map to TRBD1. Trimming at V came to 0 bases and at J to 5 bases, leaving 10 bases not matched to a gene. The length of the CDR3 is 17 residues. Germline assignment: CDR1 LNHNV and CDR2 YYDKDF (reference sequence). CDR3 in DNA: TGTGCCACCAGCAGAGATCGAAGGGGGACAGGGGAGGACGAGCAGTACTTC. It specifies CATSRDRRGTGEDEQYF.

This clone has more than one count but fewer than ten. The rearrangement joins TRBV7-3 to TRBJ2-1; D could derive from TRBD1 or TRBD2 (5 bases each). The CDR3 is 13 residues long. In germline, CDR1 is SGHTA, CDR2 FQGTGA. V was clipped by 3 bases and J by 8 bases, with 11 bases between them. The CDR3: CASSFLGPHEQFF. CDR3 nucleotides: TGTGCCAGCAGCTTTTTGGGACCCCATGAGCAGTTCTTC.

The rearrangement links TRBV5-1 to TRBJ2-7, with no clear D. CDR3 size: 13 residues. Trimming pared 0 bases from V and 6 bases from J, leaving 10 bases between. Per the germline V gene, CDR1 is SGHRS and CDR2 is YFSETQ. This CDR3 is CASSLGPLGEQYF. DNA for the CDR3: TGCGCCAGCAGCTTGGGGCCCTTAGGCGAGCAGTACTTC. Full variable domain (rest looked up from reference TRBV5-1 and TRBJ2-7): KAGVTQTPRYLIKTRGQQVTLSCSPISGHRSVSWYQQTPGQGLQFLFEYFSETQRNKGNFPGRFSGRQFSNSRSEMNVSTLELGDSALYLCASSLGPLGEQYFGPGTRLTVT.

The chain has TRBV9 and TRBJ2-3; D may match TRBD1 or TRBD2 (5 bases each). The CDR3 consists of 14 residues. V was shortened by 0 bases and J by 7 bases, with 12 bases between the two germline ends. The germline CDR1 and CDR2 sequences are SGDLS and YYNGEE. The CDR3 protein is CASSVGVGVNTQYF. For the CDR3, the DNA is TGTGCCAGCAGCGTAGGTGTGGGGGTGAATACGCAGTATTTT. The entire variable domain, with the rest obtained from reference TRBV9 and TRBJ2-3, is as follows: DSGVTQTPKHLITATGQRVTLRCSPRSGDLSVYWYQQSLDQGLQFLIQYYNGEERAKGNILERFSAQQFPDLHSELNLSSLELGDSALYFCASSVGVGVNTQYFGPGTRLTVL.

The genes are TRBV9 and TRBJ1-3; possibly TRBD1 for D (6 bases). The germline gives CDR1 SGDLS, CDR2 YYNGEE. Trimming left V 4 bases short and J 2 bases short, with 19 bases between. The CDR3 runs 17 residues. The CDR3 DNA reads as TGTGCCAGCAGCCCTAGAGGGGGGGGCCTGACTGGAAACACCATATATTTT. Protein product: CASSPRGGGLTGNTIYF. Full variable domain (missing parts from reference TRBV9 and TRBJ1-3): DSGVTQTPKHLITATGQRVTLRCSPRSGDLSVYWYQQSLDQGLQFLIQYYNGEERAKGNILERFSAQQFPDLHSELNLSSLELGDSALYFCASSPRGGGLTGNTIYFGEGSWLTVV.

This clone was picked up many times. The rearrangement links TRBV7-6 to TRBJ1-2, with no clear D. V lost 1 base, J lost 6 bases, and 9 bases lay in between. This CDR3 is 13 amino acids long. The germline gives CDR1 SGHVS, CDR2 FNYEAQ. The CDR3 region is CASSLGEQHGYTF. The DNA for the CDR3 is TGTGCCAGCAGCTTAGGGGAACAGCATGGCTACACCTTC. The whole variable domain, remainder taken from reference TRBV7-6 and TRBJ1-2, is GAGVSQSPRYKVTKRGQDVALRCDPISGHVSLYWYRQALGQGPEFLTYFNYEAQQDKSGLPNDRFSAERPEGSISTLTIQRTEQRDSAMYRCASSLGEQHGYTFGSGTRLTVV.

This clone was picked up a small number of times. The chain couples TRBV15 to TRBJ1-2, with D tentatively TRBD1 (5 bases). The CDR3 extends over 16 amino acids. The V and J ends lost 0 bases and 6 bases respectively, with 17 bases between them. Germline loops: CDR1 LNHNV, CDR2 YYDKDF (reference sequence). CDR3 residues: CATSRDFVGVLDGYTF. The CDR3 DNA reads TGTGCCACCAGCAGAGATTTCGTAGGGGTTCTGGATGGCTACACCTTC. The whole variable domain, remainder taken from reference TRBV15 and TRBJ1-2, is DAMVIQNPRYQVTQFGKPVTLSCSQTLNHNVMYWYQQKSSQAPKLLFHYYDKDFNNEADTPDNFQSRRPNTSFCFLDIRSPGLGDTAMYLCATSRDFVGVLDGYTFGSGTRLTVV.

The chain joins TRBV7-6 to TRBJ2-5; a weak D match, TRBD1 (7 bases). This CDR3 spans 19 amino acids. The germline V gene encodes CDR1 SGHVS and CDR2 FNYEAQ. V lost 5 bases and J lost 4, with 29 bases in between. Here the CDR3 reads CASSITGEAFFGPRETQYF. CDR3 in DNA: TGTGCCAGCAGCATCACAGGGGAGGCTTTTTTCGGTCCACGAGAGACCCAGTACTTC.

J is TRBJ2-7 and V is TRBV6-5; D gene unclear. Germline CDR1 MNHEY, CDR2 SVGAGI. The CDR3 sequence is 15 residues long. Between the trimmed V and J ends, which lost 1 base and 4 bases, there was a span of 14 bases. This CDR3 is CASSYLGSGNYEQYF. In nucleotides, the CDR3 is TGTGCCAGCAGTTACTTGGGTAGTGGGAATTACGAGCAGTACTTC.

The DNA of the CDR3 is TGTGCCAGCAGTCGGAGGGGGCGATACCTATACTATGGCTACACCTTC. Its translation: CASSRRGRYLYYGYTF. J is TRBJ1-2 and V is TRBV28; TRBD1 matches 7 bases. This CDR3 is 16 amino acids long. V lost 5 bases to trimming and J lost 3 bases; unmatched junction nucleotides: 12. Germline V lookup: CDR1 MDHEN, CDR2 SYDVKM.